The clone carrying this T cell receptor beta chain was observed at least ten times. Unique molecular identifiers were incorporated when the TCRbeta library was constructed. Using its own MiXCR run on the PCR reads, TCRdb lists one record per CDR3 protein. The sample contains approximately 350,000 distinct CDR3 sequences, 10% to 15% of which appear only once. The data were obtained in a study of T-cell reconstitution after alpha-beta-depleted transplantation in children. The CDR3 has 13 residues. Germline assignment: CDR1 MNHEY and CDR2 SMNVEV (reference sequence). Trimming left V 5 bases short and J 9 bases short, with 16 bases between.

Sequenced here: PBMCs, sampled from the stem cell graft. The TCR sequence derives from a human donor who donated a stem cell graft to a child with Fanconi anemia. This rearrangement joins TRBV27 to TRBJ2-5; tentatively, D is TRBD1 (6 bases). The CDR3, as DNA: TGTGCCAGCAGTAAGGACAGCTTTAGGGCCCAGTACTTC. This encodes CASSKDSFRAQYF.